The next 21 T cell receptor beta chains were all read from a single sample in a study of blood T cell repertoires in COVID-19. Using immunoSEQ multiplex PCR, the repertoire was profiled, and TCRdb retains in-frame clones only, with some absent. The repertoire holds 200,000 or so clones, almost 80% seen once, with roughly a sixth in the top ten. What was sequenced was peripheral blood. The origin of the receptors is a man in his sixties with active or convalescent COVID-19.

The gene calls are TRBV4-1 and TRBJ2-3; 7 nucleotides align to TRBD2. The CDR3 is made up of 17 amino acids. CDR1 is MGHRA, CDR2 YSYEKL, per germline. Trimming took 3 bases from V and 6 from J; bases not matched to a gene: 15. Here the CDR3 DNA reads TGCGCCAGCAGCCAGAGCGGGGCCGGCGGCTGGGGGGATACGCAGTATTTT. Encoded protein: CASSQSGAGGWGDTQYF.

V and J are TRBV6-2 or TRBV6-3 and TRBJ2-2; maybe TRBD1 (5 bases). The V gene lost 2 bases and the J gene lost 2 bases, with 6 bases spanning the gap. This CDR3 spans 14 amino acids. In germline, CDR1 is MNHEY, CDR2 SVGEGT. The CDR3 sequence is CASSYGANTGELFF. The CDR3 DNA reads TGTGCCAGCAGTTACGGGGCCAACACCGGGGAGCTGTTTTTT.

The chain is built from TRBV3-1 (or the pseudogene TRBV3-2) and TRBJ1-5; unclear D gene. In germline, CDR1 is LGHDT, CDR2 YNNKEL (reference sequence). CDR3 length: 13 residues. Trimming pared 1 base from V and 11 bases from J, leaving 12 bases between. The CDR3 reads CASSQGPPGTQHF. As DNA, the CDR3 is TGTGCCAGCAGCCAAGGTCCGCCGGGGACCCAGCATTTT.

The chain joins TRBV9 to TRBJ2-7; 8 bases match TRBD2. V dropped 0 bases and J dropped 3; count of bases not matched to a gene: 5. The CDR3 totals 15 residues. The germline CDR1 and CDR2 sequences are SGDLS and YYNGEE. CDR3 region: CASSVETSDYYEQYF. Written as DNA, the CDR3 is TGTGCCAGCAGCGTAGAGACTAGCGATTACTACGAGCAGTACTTC.

The rearrangement uses TRBV7-8 and TRBJ2-1, with 7 positions matching TRBD1. Germline CDR1 is SGHVS and CDR2 is FQNEAQ. V lost 1 base, J lost 4 bases, and 4 bases stayed unmatched. The CDR3 loop spans 15 amino acids. Written as DNA, the CDR3 is TGTGCCAGCAGCTTAGATGGACAGGATTACAATGAGCAGTTCTTC. Its protein product is CASSLDGQDYNEQFF. Full variable domain (rest looked up from reference TRBV7-8 and TRBJ2-1): GAGVSQSPRYKVAKRGQDVALRCDPISGHVSLFWYQQALGQGPEFLTYFQNEAQLDKSGLPSDRFFAERPEGSVSTLKIQRTQQEDSAVYLCASSLDGQDYNEQFFGPGTRLTVL.

J is TRBJ2-2 and V is TRBV28; possibly TRBD1 for D (5 bases). The V end lost 8 bases, the J end lost 0 bases, and 16 bases lay between the germline ends. The CDR3 totals 16 residues. The germline V gene encodes CDR1 MDHEN and CDR2 SYDVKM. The CDR3 bases are TGTGCCAGCGATGGGGCAGCCACGTCGAACACCGGGGAGCTGTTTTTT. It codes for CASDGAATSNTGELFF.

The chain carries TRBV7-9 and TRBJ2-2; D remains ambiguous. The length of the CDR3 is 15 residues. V gave up 5 bases and J gave up 4 bases, with 14 bases separating them. CDR1 is SEHNR, CDR2 FQNEAQ, per germline (reference sequence). The CDR3, as DNA: TGTGCCAGCAGCCTTATATTCTGGAGCACCGGGGAGCTGTTTTTT. Its protein product is CASSLIFWSTGELFF. The variable domain in full, completed from reference TRBV7-9 and TRBJ2-2, reads DTGVSQNPRHKITKRGQNVTFRCDPISEHNRLYWYRQTLGQGPEFLTYFQNEAQLEKSRLLSDRFSAERPKGSFSTLEIQRTEQGDSAMYLCASSLIFWSTGELFFGEGSRLTVL.

The chain joins TRBV6-5 to TRBJ2-7, with 9 bases matching TRBD1. The germline V gene has CDR1 MNHEY and CDR2 SVGAGI. J gave up 9 bases and V 2 bases, and 5 bases lay outside the gene matches. The CDR3 has 13 residues. The chain's CDR3 is CASSYVQGALQYF. The CDR3 coding sequence is TGTGCCAGCAGTTACGTACAGGGGGCTTTGCAGTACTTC.

The V call is TRBV15, the J call TRBJ2-7; TRBD1 might be the D (6 bases). Deletions cut 0 bases from V and 3 bases from J, with 15 bases between. This CDR3 is built from 16 residues. CDR1 and CDR2 from the germline V gene are LNHNV and YYDKDF (reference sequence). Here the CDR3 reads CATSRDRDTEGYEQYF. The CDR3 nucleotides read TGTGCCACCAGCAGAGATCGGGACACCGAAGGCTACGAGCAGTACTTC. Together with reference TRBV15 and TRBJ2-7, the CDR3 gives the full variable domain: DAMVIQNPRYQVTQFGKPVTLSCSQTLNHNVMYWYQQKSSQAPKLLFHYYDKDFNNEADTPDNFQSRRPNTSFCFLDIRSPGLGDTAMYLCATSRDRDTEGYEQYFGPGTRLTVT.

The V and J genes are TRBV14 and TRBJ2-1; 8 bases align to TRBD2. Trimming took 5 bases from V and 1 from J; bases not matched to a gene: 4. The CDR3 extends over 15 amino acids. Germline-derived CDR1 and CDR2 are SGHDN and FVKESK. CDR3 coding DNA: TGTGCCAGCAGCTCGGTAGCGGGATCCTACAATGAGCAGTTCTTC. Amino acid sequence: CASSSVAGSYNEQFF.

The chain employs TRBV6-4 and TRBJ1-5; tentatively, D is TRBD1 (5 bases). V lost 5 bases, J lost 3 bases, and 29 bases lay in between. Germline loops: CDR1 MRHNA, CDR2 SNTAGT. CDR3 length: 20 residues. CDR3 nucleotides: TGTGCCAGCAGTCTCCCCCCCCGCCGGGACCGGGAGGGGATCAATCAGCCCCAGCATTTT. This translates into CASSLPPRRDREGINQPQHF.

The rearrangement links TRBV6-2 or TRBV6-3 to TRBJ2-3, with TRBD2 matching over 9 bases. This CDR3 is built from 17 residues. V was clipped by 0 bases and J by 4 bases; unmatched bases: 8. Germline CDR1 is MNHEY and CDR2 is SVGEGT. CDR3 nucleotide sequence: TGTGCCAGCAGTTACTCTGGGGGTAGCGGGAGCCCAGATACGCAGTATTTT. This sequence encodes CASSYSGGSGSPDTQYF.

This clone was recorded only once. This rearrangement joins TRBV9 to TRBJ1-6, with 12 bases that match TRBD1. With 7 bases clipped from V and 0 bases from J, the junction kept 5 bases outside the gene matches. Germline V gene data show CDR1 as SGDLS and CDR2 as YYNGEE. The CDR3 covers 17 residues. The CDR3 here is CASGGQGAFSYNSPLHF. CDR3 nucleotides: TGTGCCAGCGGGGGACAGGGGGCGTTCTCCTATAATTCACCCCTCCACTTT.

J is TRBJ2-1 and V is TRBV28; TRBD2 matches 14 bases. Germline values: CDR1 MDHEN, CDR2 SYDVKM. J gave up 10 bases and V 10 bases, and 6 bases lay outside the gene matches. This CDR3 is 13 amino acids long. The CDR3 DNA reads as TGTGCCACCGGGACTAGCGGGAGCGGGGAGCAGTTCTTC. Translating gives CATGTSGSGEQFF.

The rearrangement links TRBV7-2 to TRBJ2-2; D gene uncertain. This CDR3 is built from 16 residues. Trimming cost V 5 bases and J 0 bases, with 13 bases left between them. In germline, CDR1 is SGHTA, CDR2 FQGNSA. This CDR3 reads CASSPGGWSNTGELFF. The CDR3 DNA follows: TGTGCCAGCAGCCCTGGTGGCTGGTCGAACACCGGGGAGCTGTTTTTT.

The chain carries TRBV7-6 and TRBJ2-2, with 9 bases matching TRBD2. Germline V gene sequence: CDR1 SGHVS, CDR2 FNYEAQ. This CDR3 spans 15 amino acids. The V and J ends lost 2 bases and 7 bases, in that order; junction bases with no gene match: 5. The CDR3: CASSLPSGIVGELFF. In DNA form, the CDR3 reads TGTGCCAGCAGCTTACCTAGCGGGATAGTCGGGGAGCTGTTTTTT.

V and J are TRBV19 and TRBJ2-7, with 10 bases that match TRBD2. This CDR3 region has 18 residues. V lost 3 bases to trimming and J lost 0 bases; unmatched junction nucleotides: 11. The germline V gene has CDR1 LNHDA and CDR2 SQIVND (reference sequence). The DNA of the CDR3 is TGTGCCAGTAGTATGAGGGCTAGCGGGAGAGGAAGCTCCTACGAGCAGTACTTC. Translated: CASSMRASGRGSSYEQYF.

This chain links TRBV24-1 with TRBJ2-7; D may be TRBD2 (6 bases). The germline CDR1 and CDR2 sequences are KGHDR and SFDVKD. CDR3 length: 14 amino acids. V was cut by 5 bases and J by 0 bases, with 10 bases left in between. CDR3 coding DNA: TGTGCCACCAGTGTAGCGGTGAGCTCCTACGAGCAGTACTTC. Encoded protein: CATSVAVSSYEQYF.

The chain carries TRBV4-2 and TRBJ1-4; D unclear. Germline CDR1 and CDR2: LGHNA and YNFKEQ. V was trimmed by 3 bases and J by 0 bases, leaving 14 bases between them. The CDR3 covers 17 residues. This CDR3 reads CASSQPQLAATNEKLFF. In DNA form, the CDR3 reads TGTGCCAGCAGCCAGCCCCAACTAGCGGCAACTAATGAAAAACTGTTTTTT.

The chain carries TRBV28 and TRBJ1-6; D call uncertain. The CDR3 spans 12 residues. The V gene's germline CDR1 is MDHEN and CDR2 SYDVKM. Trimming removed 5 bases from V and 8 bases from J, with 7 bases in between. CDR3 bases: TGTGCCAGCAGTCTCAGATATTCACCCCTCCACTTT. Protein product: CASSLRYSPLHF.

The chain recombines TRBV7-7 with TRBJ2-5, with 8 bases identical to TRBD2. The CDR3 has 15 amino acids. Germline CDR1 is SSHAT and CDR2 is FNYEAQ (reference sequence). Germline trimming cut 6 bases from V and 3 bases from J; bases unmatched to any gene: 9. The CDR3: CASSRRREVKETQYF. The CDR3 DNA sequence: TGTGCCAGCAGTCGCCGGCGGGAGGTCAAAGAGACCCAGTACTTC. The full variable domain, with the rest looked up from reference TRBV7-7 and TRBJ2-5, is GAGVSQSPRYKVTKRGQDVTLRCDPISSHATLYWYQQALGQGPEFLTYFNYEAQPDKSGLPSDRFSAERPEGSISTLTIQRTEQRDSAMYRCASSRRREVKETQYFGPGTRLLVL.